Presented here are 9 T cell receptor beta chains from one specimen sequenced in a study of T cells in women clearing cervical HPV infection. Data came from immunoSEQ multiplex PCR; TCRdb stores just in-frame clones and leaves some out. The sample totals some 40,000 clones. The sequencing sample was made of blood buffy coat. These receptors all come from a woman between 18 and 75 years old with a cervical HPV16 infection that either progressed to CIN3+ or cleared (not recorded which).

About this clone: With the read ending 3 residues before the CDR3 end, the germline J gene is used to fill in that end. This rearrangement joins TRBV6-2 or TRBV6-3 to TRBJ2-3; D is undetermined. V lost 5 bases and J lost 8, with 5 bases in between. CDR1 is MNHEY and CDR2 is SVGEGT in the germline V gene. This CDR3 comprises 10 residues. CDR3 amino acids: CASSAGTQYF. The covered CDR3 bases are TGTGCCAGCAGTGCAGGTACG.

Notes on this clone: Coverage ceases 3 residues before the CDR3 finishes, and the germline J gene fills in the end. Other DNA variants within this sample encode the same CDR3. This rearrangement joins TRBV18 to TRBJ1-2; D unclear. Germline CDR1 reads KGHSH; CDR2 reads LQKENI. This CDR3 contains 13 residues. V was clipped by 3 bases and J by 1 base, with 6 bases between them. The CDR3 is CASSPTDNYGYTF. Incomplete CDR3 DNA: TGTGCCAGCTCACCTACAGATAACTATGGC.

As to this clone: The read ends 3 residues shy of where the CDR3 ends; the end is completed using the germline J gene. The chain is built from TRBV7-9 and TRBJ1-1; 7 bases agree with TRBD1. Per the germline V gene, CDR1 is SEHNR and CDR2 is FQNEAQ (reference sequence). The CDR3 contains 12 residues. V gave up 5 bases and J gave up 4 bases; unmatched junction bases: 1. CDR3 residues: CASSQGGTEAFF. The sequenced CDR3 bases are TGTGCCAGCAGCCAGGGGGGCACTGAA.

Comments on this clone: The read comes to an end 3 residues before the CDR3 does, leaving the germline J gene to fill in the end. The V call is TRBV19, the J call TRBJ2-5; 8 bases fit TRBD1. The germline V gene has CDR1 LNHDA and CDR2 SQIVND (reference sequence). The CDR3 has 14 residues. J lost 1 base, V lost 6 bases, and 4 bases had no gene match. CDR3 bases read: TGTGCCAGTAGCCACGGACAGGGCCAAGAGACC. This sequence encodes CASSHGQGQET. The whole CDR3 protein is CASSHGQGQETQYF.

On this clone itself: The CDR3 end is not reached by the read, which stops 3 residues before it; the germline J gene fills it in. V and J are TRBV5-6 and TRBJ1-2, with D perhaps TRBD1 (5 bases). Germline V CDR1 and CDR2: SGHDT, YYEEEE. Trimming removed 6 bases from V and 6 bases from J, with 15 bases in between. This CDR3 spans 13 amino acids. The chain's CDR3 is CASKPRQGNGYTF. The part of the CDR3 DNA that was read is TGTGCCAGCAAACCACGCCAGGGCAATGGC.

Comments on this clone: With the read ending 3 residues before the CDR3 end, the germline J gene is used to fill in that end. This rearrangement joins TRBV5-4 to TRBJ2-1; D is unclear. This CDR3 has 15 amino acids. The V end lost 2 bases, the J end lost 1 base, and 10 bases lay between the germline ends. CDR1 is SGHNT and CDR2 is YYREEE in the germline V gene (reference sequence). The covered CDR3 bases are TGTGCCAGCAGCTTTAACGGTTATTCCTACAATGAG. Amino acid sequence: CASSFNGYSYNE. The complete CDR3 reads CASSFNGYSYNEQFF.

To note about this clone: The read gets to within 3 residues of the CDR3 end, and the germline J gene fills in the rest. This CDR3 is also generated by other DNA sequences in the sample. The chain carries TRBV19 and TRBJ1-3, with TRBD1 matching over 8 bases. The J segment lost 0 bases and the V segment lost 8 bases, leaving 0 bases of the junction unmatched. Per germline, CDR1 LNHDA and CDR2 SQIVND (reference sequence). There are 13 residues in the CDR3. CDR3 DNA, as far as it was read: TGTGCCAGTGGGACAGGCTCTGGAAACACC. It is translated as CASGTGSGNT. The full CDR3 protein is CASGTGSGNTIYF.

Worth noting for this clone: The read falls 3 residues short of the CDR3 end, and the missing part is taken from the germline J gene. This sequence joins TRBV11-1 and TRBJ2-1, with 8 bases that match TRBD1. After removal of 4 bases from V and 8 bases from J, the junction contained 10 bases not matched to a gene. Per germline, CDR1 SGHAT and CDR2 FQDESV (reference sequence). CDR3 length: 15 amino acids. Here the CDR3 reads CASSSRGQGADEQFF. The covered CDR3 bases are TGTGCCAGCAGCTCGAGAGGACAGGGAGCCGATGAG.

Concerning this clone itself: The sequence runs out 3 residues before the end of the CDR3; the remainder is reconstructed from the germline J gene. The chain couples TRBV30 to TRBJ2-3; 11 bases agree with TRBD2. This CDR3 spans 15 amino acids. Per the germline V gene, CDR1 is GTSNPN and CDR2 is SVGIG (reference sequence). V gave up 3 bases and J gave up 4 bases; unmatched junction bases: 6. The DNA read from the CDR3 is TGTGCCTGGAGCAGGTCACTAGCGGGAGCAGATACG. This encodes CAWSRSLAGADT. The CDR3 as a whole reads CAWSRSLAGADTQYF.